This T cell receptor beta chain comes out of a study of T cells in localized non-small cell lung cancer. Broader study findings: One tumor region alone was sequenced, and heterogeneity therefore remains possible. Adjacent uninvolved lung tissue had the highest T cell clonality, exceeding tumor.

Data came from immunoSEQ multiplex PCR; TCRdb stores just in-frame clones and leaves some out. This table has about 33,000 clones, around 84% appearing once. As regards this clone: Its specificity is not known.

V was clipped by 1 base and J by 5 bases, with 9 bases between them. The length of the CDR3 is 13 residues. Germline-derived CDR1 and CDR2 are SGHRS and YFSETQ. The material sequenced was peripheral blood, taken before any cancer treatment. This sequence was found in a male donor aged 60 or older with stage III lung adenocarcinoma. The rearrangement links TRBV5-1 to TRBJ2-5; D is uncertain. CDR3 sequence (DNA): TGCGCCAGCAGCTTGCCCCCATTGGAGACCCAGTACTTC. Its protein product is CASSLPPLETQYF.